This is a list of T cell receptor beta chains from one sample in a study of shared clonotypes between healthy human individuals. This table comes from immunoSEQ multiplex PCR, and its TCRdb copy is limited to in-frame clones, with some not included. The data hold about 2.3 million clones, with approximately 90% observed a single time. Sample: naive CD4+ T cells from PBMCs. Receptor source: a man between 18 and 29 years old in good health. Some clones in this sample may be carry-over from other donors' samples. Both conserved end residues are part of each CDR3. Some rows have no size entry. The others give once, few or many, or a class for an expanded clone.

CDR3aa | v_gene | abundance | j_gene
CASSRGLAGSTDTQYF | TRBV25-1 | NA | TRBJ2-3
CASSVGVTQDQPQHF | TRBV9 | NA | TRBJ1-5
CASSSRFYGYTF | TRBV9 | NA | TRBJ1-2
CASSLWEPGQGYNEQFF | TRBV28 | NA | TRBJ2-1
CASSSSRRKLFF | TRBV5-6 | NA | TRBJ1-4
CAWSGGQGAEAFF | TRBV30 | few | TRBJ1-1
CASSKGRDSLVSTNEKLFF | TRBV21-1 | NA | TRBJ1-4
CASIQGTGGTEAFF | TRBV6-6 | NA | TRBJ1-1
CATRTSGRTNTDTQYF | TRBV10-2 | NA | TRBJ2-3
CASSSREVIGELFF | TRBV7-9 | NA | TRBJ2-2
CASSSQEGSGEQYF | TRBV6-1 | NA | TRBJ2-7
CASHTRGSVNTEAFF | TRBV6-1 | once | TRBJ1-1
CASSPGTQGPEQYF | TRBV18 | NA | TRBJ2-7
CASSWEEIRYNEQFF | TRBV11-2 | NA | TRBJ2-1
CASHRLTESYNEQFF | TRBV2 | NA | TRBJ2-1
CASSLASLASSYEQYF | TRBV11-2 | NA | TRBJ2-7
CASSVGVLQGRGDEQFF | TRBV9 | NA | TRBJ2-1
CASSYTFGGNQPQHF | TRBV6-6 | once | TRBJ1-5
CASSLAGQGTGELFF | TRBV7-7 | NA | TRBJ2-2
CASSPGRGRYGYTF | TRBV5-4 | once | TRBJ1-2
CASTDPAAGNTIYF | TRBV6-5 | NA | TRBJ1-3
CASSIRRVDYGYTF | TRBV19 | NA | TRBJ1-2
CASSLERAGARDEQYF | TRBV7-9 | NA | TRBJ2-7
CASSQSNRAQAEAFF | TRBV23-1 | NA | TRBJ1-1
CASSIDQAGSGANVLTF | TRBV19 | NA | TRBJ2-6
CASSLSQGATGTSYNEQFF | TRBV7-9 | NA | TRBJ2-1
CASSPASSGNTIYF | TRBV5-1 | NA | TRBJ1-3
CASTPGADYGYTF | TRBV5-1 | NA | TRBJ1-2
CASSPVDVSSYEQYF | TRBV5-1 | NA | TRBJ2-7
CASSFGVSLDPVSTDTQYF | TRBV27 | NA | TRBJ2-3
CASSLVNLVAFF | TRBV28 | NA | TRBJ1-1
CASSVPPSTSAKQGEQFF | TRBV6-1 | NA | TRBJ2-1
CSVEAAADEQYF | TRBV29-1 | once | TRBJ2-7
CASSLANTDEQYF | TRBV7-2 | NA | TRBJ2-7
CAISDVVTGSDEQFF | TRBV10-3 | NA | TRBJ2-1
CASSSRTGKAGANVLTF | TRBV7-2 | NA | TRBJ2-6
CASSQAPQGWVYEQYF | TRBV4-2 | NA | NA
CASSLDRGPLQETQYF | TRBV5-4 | once | TRBJ2-5
CASFTSWNEQYF | TRBV6-8 | NA | TRBJ2-7
CASSVGSGRADYEQYF | TRBV9 | once | TRBJ2-7
CASSKGALSSYEQYF | TRBV5-4 | NA | TRBJ2-7
CASSHMGGIHEKLFF | TRBV14 | NA | TRBJ1-4
CASTISRTGLNTEAFF | TRBV6-6 | once | TRBJ1-1
CASSDRRRMNTEAFF | TRBV25-1 | few | TRBJ1-1
CASSTTDRGNIQYF | TRBV2 | NA | TRBJ2-4
CASKGQGASDTQYF | TRBV5-1 | NA | TRBJ2-3
CASSQDVGNTIYF | TRBV4-3 | NA | TRBJ1-3